This T cell receptor (beta chain) was recovered during a study of blood T cells in healthy people across ages (dated by TCRdb to between 2014 and 2016). Background on the whole study: Template switching captured roughly one uniquely barcoded TCR beta cDNA molecule per two T cells in model experiments. The donors were split into four age groups: young (average around 15 years), middle-aged (about 40), aged (roughly 60) and long-lived (approximately 80). Donors of different ages were randomly distributed across sequencing lanes to avoid experimental bias. For two donors (one aged 18 to 29 and one aged 80 or older), the study analyzed two additional independent replicas of 1 million unique cDNA reads from the same blood draw. The study measured age-related changes in TCR beta repertoire diversity using deep sequencing normalized with unique cDNA molecular identifiers. Broader findings and caveats from the paper: The percentage of naive T cells measured by flow cytometry correlated strongly with observed TCR beta diversity. Estimates of total diversity based on one million sequenced T cells were considered lower bounds and underestimates. As age increased, observed TCR beta diversity per million T cells dropped in a roughly linear way, and a significant reduction was already evident by age about 40. Because donor CMV infection status was unknown, age-related changes in expanded clonotypes were potentially confounded. Because profiling used bulk unsorted PBMCs, naive and antigen-experienced compartments could not be compared conclusively. Compared with the aged group, the long-lived group had more naive CD4+ T cells, fewer expanded clones and increased TCR diversity, suggesting age selection.

The CDR3 contains 15 residues, cysteine and phenylalanine counted. Only the CDR3 region is kept as DNA, spanning 45 bases read in frame from base 1. V is pared back by 4 bases and J by 0 bases, with 10 bases lying between the germline termini. In the germline V gene, CDR1 corresponds to MDHEN and CDR2 to SYDVKM. The roughly 39 donors, aged about 6 to 95 years, were systemically healthy Caucasian individuals from Russia. Each donor gave ten milliliters of peripheral blood, collected into EDTA-treated Vacutainer tubes. Ficoll-Paque density-gradient centrifugation was used to isolate PBMCs, with at least 7 million per sample. Trizol reagent was used to extract total RNA from PBMCs, with at least 5.5 micrograms per sample. For every donor, flow cytometry on a PBMC aliquot measured the percentage of naive CD45RAhigh/CD27high T cells. This clonotype was counted between two and nine times. It has no known antigen specificity. One base away there is no much larger clone; base qualities are not given.

The library was built by means of 5' RACE. These reads were obtained on an Illumina HiSeq 2500. A second roughly 7 to 12 cycle PCR used a sample-barcoded 5' primer and a J-beta primer mix. Each TCR beta cDNA molecule received a unique molecular identifier from a template-switch 5' adaptor carrying 12 random nucleotides. Each sample yielded at least 2.5 million CDR3-containing paired-end reads. All of the RNA was converted into first-strand cDNA using the Mint cDNA synthesis kit, with a TRBC-specific oligonucleotide serving as the primer. All cDNA was treated with uracil-DNA glycosylase and then went through a first 18-cycle PCR with the universal primers M1SS and BC2_uni_R. The authors' pipeline ran thus. For normalization, 1 million high-quality reads, each with a distinct molecular identifier, were randomly selected from each sample. Instead of being binned into consensus sequences, reads with shared molecular identifiers were discarded. MiTCR, run with a Q25 quality threshold and the strictest error-elimination algorithm, handled CDR3 identification, clonotype clustering and error correction. A nonparametric unseen species model using Euler transformation provided a lower-bound estimate of total TCR beta diversity. TCRdb handled the public reads itself, with Q25 trimming in fastp and clone calling in MiXCR, and kept productive beta chains. For every CDR3 protein sequence, its rows merge into one entry that carries the most common genes and DNA. The V and J calls reflect TCRdb's pipeline rather than the authors' work. This sample has about 780,000 distinct CDR3 sequences in its table, and about half of those were observed once. Roughly 20% of the sample goes to the ten largest clones.

Sequencing was performed on blood. The receptor chain draws on TRBV28 and TRBJ2-4, with no D gene named confidently. The origin of this receptor is an elderly man in good health. The DNA is as follows: TGTGCCAGCAGTTCACTTCAACTAGCCAAAAACATTCAGTACTTC. It translates to CASSSLQLAKNIQYF.